Listed here are 3 T cell receptor beta chains from one sample, sequenced in a study of blood T cell repertoires in COVID-19. Here immunoSEQ multiplex PCR was the method, and the copy in TCRdb shows in-frame clones only, minus some. The top ten hold 17% of the sample, which has about 90,000 clones, 80% to 90% seen once. Sequenced material: peripheral blood. Receptors originate from a human donor in a cohort sampled during active COVID-19.

The chain combines TRBV15 with TRBJ1-2; 9 bases fit TRBD1. Germline CDR1 LNHNV, CDR2 YYDKDF (reference sequence). Trimming removed 3 bases from V and 4 bases from J; junction bases left unmatched: 15. This CDR3 comprises 18 residues. The CDR3, as DNA: TGTGCCACCAGCAGGACACGACTTCCCGGGACAGGGCTCTATGGCTACACCTTC. Translating gives CATSRTRLPGTGLYGYTF.

The J gene is TRBJ1-5, the V gene TRBV5-8; 8 positions match TRBD1. This CDR3 has 16 amino acids. CDR1 is SGHTS, CDR2 YDEGEE, per germline. V shed 4 bases and J 3 bases; nucleotides not matched to a gene: 9. The CDR3 DNA reads as TGTGCCAGCAGCCACCCCAGGGGGCGTTTCAATCAGCCCCAGCATTTT. Translated, it gives CASSHPRGRFNQPQHF.

CDR3 sequence reads: CASSVGAGGHGYTF. CDR3 nucleotide sequence: TGTGCCAGCAGCGTAGGGGCAGGGGGCCATGGCTACACCTTC. The genes are TRBV9 and TRBJ1-2; 8 bases agree with TRBD1. The CDR3 extends over 14 amino acids. Germline CDR1 and CDR2: SGDLS and YYNGEE. V shed 0 bases and J 6 bases; nucleotides not matched to a gene: 4.